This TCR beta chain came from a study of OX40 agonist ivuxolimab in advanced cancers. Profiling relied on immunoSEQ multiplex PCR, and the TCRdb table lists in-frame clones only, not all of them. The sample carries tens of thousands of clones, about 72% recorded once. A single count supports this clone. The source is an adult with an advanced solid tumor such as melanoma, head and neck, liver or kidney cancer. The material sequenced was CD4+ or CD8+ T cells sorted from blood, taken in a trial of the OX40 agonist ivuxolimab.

For the CDR3, the DNA is TGTGCCAGCAGCGTAGACGACAGCAACTATGGCTACACCTTC. Its translation is CASSVDDSNYGYTF. V and J are TRBV9 and TRBJ1-2; TRBD1 might be the D (5 bases). V gave up 0 bases and J gave up 2 bases, with 8 bases separating them. There are 14 residues in the CDR3. Per germline, CDR1 SGDLS and CDR2 YYNGEE.